This T cell receptor (beta chain) was found in a study of cytomegalovirus exposure and HLA in healthy donors. A note on this clone: No antigen is known for it.

Study-wide findings and caveats: V- and J-gene trimming of TCR beta was linked (in a later analysis) to a missense DCLRE1C variant. Among immune exposure information, only CMV serostatus was available. According to an earlier analysis, most TCR beta V segments yielded productive rearrangements about 90% or about 30% of the time.

Use of 60 Vbeta and 13 Jbeta primers characterized the PCR. In the original analysis: In a later analysis, of about 80 million unique beta chains, 9 million to 11 million appeared in at least two donors. Libraries were prepared by immunoSEQ multiplex PCR; TCRdb keeps only in-frame clonotypes and omits some of them. V, J and clone size reflect that table, while D and trimming were determined from the DNA. This repertoire includes approximately 110,000 clones. Trimming took 4 bases from V and 5 from J, leaving 11 bases between them. This CDR3 region has 12 residues. CDR1 SQVTM and CDR2 ANQGSEA come from the germline V gene.

Sequences were obtained from PBMCs. This clonotype was obtained from a man in his late teens or twenties in good health and CMV-seronegative. V usage is TRBV29-1 and J usage is TRBJ2-5; D may be TRBD2 (6 bases). The CDR3: CSVVIGGETQYF. The CDR3, as DNA: TGCAGCGTTGTTATCGGGGGTGAGACCCAGTACTTC.